Below, 29 T cell receptor beta chains from the same sample are listed, as sequenced in a study of blood T cells in healthy people across ages (dated by TCRdb to about 2015). Receptor amplification or capture employed 5' RACE. For sequencing, an Illumina HiSeq 2500 was employed. A second roughly 6 to 12 cycle PCR used a sample-barcoded 5' primer and a J-beta primer mix. The public reads were quality trimmed at Q25 with fastp and then assembled into clones with MiXCR by TCRdb, keeping productive beta chains. Each CDR3 protein gets just one entry, which takes the most common genes and DNA from the rows behind it. Within this sample are over a million distinct CDR3 sequences, with about 42% of them counted one time only. Of the sample, about 4.1% is held by the ten largest clones. Specimen: blood. The source of these receptors is a young woman in good health.

The gene calls are TRBV6-6 and TRBJ1-5; the D is unclear. CDR1 and CDR2 (germline): MNHNY, SVGAGI (reference sequence). The germline V and J ends were trimmed by 6 bases and 7 bases, with 10 bases remaining between them. The CDR3 spans 12 residues. The CDR3 DNA reads as TGTGCCAGCAGCCAGATTGGCCAGCCCCAGCATTTT. Amino acid sequence: CASSQIGQPQHF.

The V gene is TRBV3-1, the J gene TRBJ2-1; 7 bases are a match to TRBD2. Germline values: CDR1 LGHDT, CDR2 YNNKEL (reference sequence). Trimming cost V 1 base and J 6 bases; bases outside gene matches: 9. This CDR3 spans 16 amino acids. The CDR3 DNA reads TGTGCCAGCAGCCAAGGGGTGGTAGGCGGGAGCAATGAGCAGTTCTTC. It translates to CASSQGVVGGSNEQFF.

As for this clonotype: This may be a read error, as it is one base from a much larger clone. The chain links TRBV4-2 to TRBJ2-1, with D possibly matching TRBD1 (5 bases). There are 15 residues in the CDR3. Germline V lookup: CDR1 LGHNA, CDR2 YNFKEQ. The V end was cut by 0 bases, the J end by 13 bases, with 19 bases between. The CDR3 reads CASSQEGQGQETQFF. CDR3 sequence (DNA): TGTGCCAGCAGCCAAGAAGGCCAGGGCCAAGAGACCCAGTTCTTC.

As to this clonotype: A much larger clone lies one base from this, so it may be a read error. V usage is TRBV4-1 and J usage is TRBJ2-3; TRBD2 matches at 9 bases. The CDR3 totals 16 residues. CDR1 is MGHRA, CDR2 YSYEKL, per germline. The CDR3: CAGSPRAGGSPDTQYF. CDR3 nucleotides: TGCGCCGGCAGCCCACGAGCGGGGGGCTCCCCAGATACGCAGTATTTT.

This clonotype was observed a handful of times. The V gene is TRBV5-1, the J gene TRBJ1-1; 8 bases line up with TRBD1. Germline trimming cut 2 bases from V and 2 bases from J; bases unmatched to any gene: 11. This CDR3 region has 17 residues. Germline V gene data show CDR1 as SGHRS and CDR2 as YFSETQ. The CDR3 DNA reads TGCGCCAGCAGCTTAGACGGGACAGGCCCCCGAAACACTGAAGCTTTCTTT. This sequence encodes CASSLDGTGPRNTEAFF.

The J gene is TRBJ2-7, the V gene TRBV7-9, with D perhaps given as TRBD1 or TRBD2 (5 bases each). Trimming removed 4 bases at V and 4 bases at J, with 14 bases between. Germline V gene data show CDR1 as SEHNR and CDR2 as FQNEAQ (reference sequence). The CDR3 totals 14 residues. This CDR3 is CASSSPGRDYEQYF. The CDR3 nucleotides are TGTGCCAGCAGCTCGCCAGGGAGAGATTACGAGCAGTACTTC.

This clonotype was observed at least ten times. The chain carries TRBV5-1 and TRBJ2-4; D gene uncertain. V was cut by 0 bases and J by 1 base, with 8 bases left in between. The germline CDR1 and CDR2 sequences are SGHRS and YFSETQ. The CDR3 contains 15 residues. The CDR3 spells CASSLEKSAKNIQYF. Here the CDR3 DNA reads TGCGCCAGCAGCTTGGAGAAGTCGGCCAAAAACATTCAGTACTTC.

This clonotype has a handful of counts. The chain links TRBV12-3 or TRBV12-4 to TRBJ1-6; no reliable D call. With 3 bases removed from V and 7 bases from J, the gap between germline ends came to 10 bases. CDR3 length equals 14 residues. This CDR3 reads CASSFSPLNSPLHF. In nucleotides, the CDR3 is TGTGCCAGCAGTTTCTCTCCCTTGAATTCACCCCTCCACTTT.

The J gene is TRBJ2-1, the V gene TRBV12-3 or TRBV12-4; TRBD2 matches at 10 bases. This CDR3 comprises 17 residues. The V segment lost 5 bases and the J segment 4 bases; nucleotides outside the gene matches: 11. CDR3: CASSGLADQGSYNEQFF. For the CDR3, the DNA is TGTGCCAGCAGTGGACTAGCGGATCAAGGGTCGTACAATGAGCAGTTCTTC.

The genes are TRBV3-1 and TRBJ1-1; D unresolved. The CDR3 spans 15 residues. Germline CDR1 reads LGHDT; CDR2 reads YNNKEL (reference sequence). V lost 3 bases and J lost 4, with 15 bases in between. The CDR3 sequence is CASSQTGLLGTEAFF. CDR3 nucleotides: TGTGCCAGCAGCCAGACCGGCCTCTTGGGCACTGAAGCTTTCTTT.

The J gene is TRBJ2-5, the V gene TRBV29-1, with 9 positions matching TRBD2. The V segment lost 7 bases and the J segment 11 bases; nucleotides outside the gene matches: 14. Germline V gives CDR1 SQVTM, CDR2 ANQGSEA. The CDR3 covers 13 residues. CDR3 sequence reads: CSGVWREGYEQYF. The DNA of the CDR3 is TGCAGCGGTGTTTGGCGGGAGGGCTATGAGCAGTACTTC.

The table lists this clonotype with a few counts. The V call is TRBV20-1, the J call TRBJ2-7; 12 bases match TRBD2. Trimming at V came to 5 bases and at J to 6 bases, leaving 5 bases not matched to a gene. CDR1 and CDR2 (germline): DFQATT, SNEGSKA (reference sequence). The CDR3 sequence is 13 residues long. The CDR3 DNA sequence: TGCAGTGCTCTGACTAGCGGGGGTGTCGAGCAGTACTTC. The encoded protein is CSALTSGGVEQYF.

As for this clonotype: This may come from a read error, since a much larger clone is one base off. The CDR3 sequence is CASSLNLAGQYF. DNA of the CDR3: TGTGCCAGCAGCTTAAATCTAGCGGGTCAGTACTTC. The rearrangement joins TRBV7-2 to TRBJ2-7; 8 bases agree with TRBD2. Germline V gene lookup returns CDR1 SGHTA and CDR2 FQGNSA. The V gene end was trimmed by 2 bases and the J gene end by 10 bases; junction bases not matched to a gene: 4. There are 12 residues in the CDR3.

This clonotype turned up a few times. This chain's CDR3 is CASSLGDRVTLYNEQFF. The CDR3 DNA reads as TGTGCCAGCAGTTTAGGGGACAGGGTAACCTTATACAATGAGCAGTTCTTC. The chain recombines TRBV12-3 or TRBV12-4 with TRBJ2-1, with 9 bases fitting TRBD1. The V and J ends lost 1 base and 4 bases, in that order; junction bases with no gene match: 8. The CDR3 is 17 amino acids.

V usage is TRBV6-6 and J usage is TRBJ2-1, with D perhaps assigned TRBD1 or TRBD2 (6 bases each). Germline CDR1 and CDR2: MNHNY and SVGAGI (reference sequence). Deletions cut 2 bases from V and 4 bases from J, with 12 bases between. The CDR3 is 15 amino acids. DNA for the CDR3: TGTGCCAGCAGTTACATTGCGGGACATTACAATGAGCAGTTCTTC. Translating gives CASSYIAGHYNEQFF.

The chain is built from TRBV5-1 and TRBJ1-2, with D uncertain. V gave up 1 base and J gave up 0 bases, with 13 bases separating them. Germline values: CDR1 SGHRS, CDR2 YFSETQ. The CDR3 sequence is 16 residues long. The CDR3 sequence: CASSLLRGPTNYGYTF. The CDR3 region has the DNA TGCGCCAGCAGCTTGCTCCGGGGTCCAACTAACTATGGCTACACCTTC.

The rearrangement links TRBV29-1 to TRBJ2-1; possibly TRBD2 for D (5 bases). Trimming took 2 bases from V and 4 from J, leaving 9 bases between them. The CDR3 spans 13 residues. CDR1 is SQVTM, CDR2 ANQGSEA, per germline. The CDR3 coding sequence is TGCAGCGTTGAAATCGGGAATTACAATGAGCAGTTCTTC. Translated: CSVEIGNYNEQFF.

The chain links TRBV4-1 to TRBJ2-3; TRBD2 matches at 8 bases. CDR1 is MGHRA and CDR2 is YSYEKL in the germline V gene. This CDR3 comprises 16 residues. V lost 4 bases and J lost 4; bases outside the gene matches: 10. The CDR3 bases are TGCGCCAGCAGCCCCTCGCGGGGGGTGGTATCAGATACGCAGTATTTT. Protein: CASSPSRGVVSDTQYF.

This clonotype has more than one count but fewer than ten. The rearrangement uses TRBV15 and TRBJ2-3, with D possibly TRBD1 on 5 matching bases. V lost 0 bases to trimming and J lost 2 bases, with 6 bases between them. CDR1 is LNHNV, CDR2 YYDKDF, per germline (reference sequence). The CDR3 is made up of 14 amino acids. This CDR3 is CATSRDRDTDTQYF. CDR3 DNA: TGTGCCACCAGCAGAGACAGGGACACAGATACGCAGTATTTT.

The chain recombines TRBV4-3 with TRBJ1-1; 7 bases are shared with TRBD1. Trimming cost V 1 base and J 8 bases; bases outside gene matches: 7. CDR3 length equals 14 residues. Germline V gene sequence: CDR1 LGHNA, CDR2 YSLEER. In DNA, the CDR3 is TGCGCCAGCAGCCAAGGAAACAGGGGCAGGGAAGCTTTCTTT. Its protein product is CASSQGNRGREAFF.

The chain uses TRBV5-8 and TRBJ1-2; possible D gene TRBD1, 5 bases. Per germline, CDR1 SGHTS and CDR2 YDEGEE. This CDR3 spans 16 amino acids. Trimming left V 6 bases short and J 2 bases short, with 20 bases between. The DNA for the CDR3 is TGTGCCAGCACCCTGCGTCGGATGGGGGAAAACTATGGCTACACCTTC. This gives the protein CASTLRRMGENYGYTF.

The V call is TRBV4-3, the J call TRBJ2-3; D not resolved. In germline, CDR1 is LGHNA, CDR2 YSLEER. CDR3 length: 13 residues. The germline V and J ends were trimmed by 0 bases and 4 bases, with 5 bases remaining between them. The CDR3 nucleotides read TGCGCCAGCAGCCAAGAGTGGGCAGATACGCAGTATTTT. Its translation is CASSQEWADTQYF.

V gene TRBV9 combines with J gene TRBJ2-1; unclear D gene. The CDR3 contains 17 residues. V lost 4 bases, J lost 0 bases, and 17 bases lay in between. Per the germline V gene, CDR1 is SGDLS and CDR2 is YYNGEE. CDR3 sequence reads: CASSLPYSTSSYNEQFF. In DNA, the CDR3 is TGTGCCAGCAGCCTCCCGTACTCGACAAGCTCCTACAATGAGCAGTTCTTC.

J is TRBJ1-6 and V is TRBV20-1, with D uncertain. Germline V gene sequence: CDR1 DFQATT, CDR2 SNEGSKA (reference sequence). The CDR3 contains 12 residues. The V end lost 3 bases, the J end lost 13 bases, and 13 bases lay between the germline ends. The DNA of the CDR3 is TGCAGTGCTAGGTCGACGGGAAGGCCCCTCCACTTT. This gives the protein CSARSTGRPLHF.

This chain uses TRBV27 with TRBJ2-3; 7 nucleotides agree with TRBD2. CDR3 length equals 16 residues. The V gene end was trimmed by 5 bases and the J gene end by 2 bases; junction bases not matched to a gene: 10. Germline-derived CDR1 and CDR2 are MNHEY and SMNVEV (reference sequence). CDR3 nucleotides: TGTGCCAGCAGTCCGCGGGAAGGGAGGGCCACAGATACGCAGTATTTT. Translated: CASSPREGRATDTQYF.

The V and J genes are TRBV6-2 or TRBV6-3 and TRBJ2-1, with 9 nucleotides matching TRBD2. Germline V gene lookup returns CDR1 MNHEY and CDR2 SVGEGT. The V segment lost 7 bases and the J segment 8 bases; nucleotides outside the gene matches: 9. The CDR3 runs 14 residues. In nucleotides, the CDR3 is TGTGCCAGCATGACGGGACTAGCTATAGATGAGCAGTTCTTC. The encoded protein is CASMTGLAIDEQFF.

The CDR3 nucleotides are TGTGCCAGCAGGCCCATCGGGACTAGAGTGTGGATTACGTCCAAAAACATTCAGTACTTC. Translated, it gives CASRPIGTRVWITSKNIQYF. V and J are TRBV28 and TRBJ2-4; 8 nucleotides agree with TRBD2. Germline CDR1 reads MDHEN; CDR2 reads SYDVKM. The CDR3 extends over 20 amino acids. V shed 6 bases, J shed 2 bases, and the junction held 21 bases outside the gene matches. Based on the CDR3 plus reference TRBV28 and TRBJ2-4, the full variable domain is DVKVTQSSRYLVKRTGEKVFLECVQDMDHENMFWYRQDPGLGLRLIYFSYDVKMKEKGDIPEGYSVSREKKERFSLILESASTNQTSMYLCASRPIGTRVWITSKNIQYFGAGTRLSVL.

The rearrangement joins TRBV5-1 to TRBJ2-2; 12 bases fit TRBD2. CDR3 length: 21 amino acids. Trimming removed 2 bases from V and 0 bases from J; junction bases left unmatched: 14. Germline CDR1 SGHRS, CDR2 YFSETQ. The CDR3 bases are TGCGCCAGCAGCTTAACACAGGGGGGAAGGACTAGCGGGGCGAACACCGGGGAGCTGTTTTTT. This codes for CASSLTQGGRTSGANTGELFF.

A remark on this clonotype: This may be a read error, as it is one base from a much larger clone. J is TRBJ2-7 and V is TRBV11-2, with a possible D match to TRBD2 (5 bases). The CDR3 runs 13 residues. CDR1 SGHAT and CDR2 FQNNGV come from the germline V gene. The CDR3 DNA follows: TGTTCCAGCAGCTTAGAGGGCTCCTACGAGCAGTACTTC. Protein sequence: CSSSLEGSYEQYF.